A selection of T cell receptor beta chains follows, all from one sample in a study of identical twins. TCRdb re-derived calls from the 5' RACE reads in MiXCR, one entry per CDR3 protein. The sample consists of more than 1.5 million distinct CDR3 sequences, around 29% of them appearing once. The sample taken for sequencing was cord blood. These TCRs come from a newborn girl in good health. The CDR3 runs from the conserved cysteine through the conserved F or W. Each record gives: J gene, D gene, clone size, V gene, CDR3 protein, CDR3 DNA. The D gene is left open where the match is weak. A row's size may be missing; if present it is once, few, many or a size class.

>TRBJ2-1|TRBD2|once|TRBV10-1
CASRLHSGESEQFF
TGCGCCAGCCGACTACATAGCGGGGAGAGTGAGCAGTTCTTC
>TRBJ2-1|TRBD2|.|TRBV20-1
CSAHAGLAANNEQFF
TGCAGTGCCCACGCGGGACTAGCGGCGAACAATGAGCAGTTCTTC
>TRBJ2-7|TRBD2|.|TRBV20-1
CSASGGTSRTYEQYF
TGCAGTGCCAGCGGGGGGACTAGCAGAACCTACGAGCAGTACTTC
>TRBJ2-1|.|.|TRBV4-1
CASSQGSLKSSYNEQFF
TGCGCCAGCAGCCAAGGGTCACTGAAAAGCTCCTACAATGAGCAGTTCTTC
>TRBJ1-3|.|.|TRBV20-1
CSARGPEGNTIYF
TGCAGTGCTAGAGGCCCGGAGGGAAACACCATATATTTT
>TRBJ2-5|.|.|TRBV14
CASSQDRVGVEQYF
TGTGCCAGCAGCCAAGACCGGGTGGGTGTTGAGCAGTACTTC
>TRBJ2-7|.|.|TRBV21-1
CASSTHRERTRFSNEQYF
TGTGCCAGCAGCACCCACAGGGAAAGGACTAGATTTTCCAACGAGCAGTACTTC
>TRBJ2-2|.|.|TRBV27
CATRASNTGELFF
TGTGCCACCAGAGCATCGAACACCGGGGAGCTGTTTTTT
>TRBJ2-7|.|few|TRBV11-2
CASSSLRGRPYEQYF
TGTGCCAGCAGCTCCCTGAGAGGGAGACCTTACGAGCAGTACTTC
>TRBJ1-4|TRBD1|.|TRBV6-1
CASSEQGATNEKLFF
TGTGCCAGCAGTGAACAGGGGGCAACTAATGAAAAACTGTTTTTT
>TRBJ2-1|TRBD2|few|TRBV19
CASRTSGGGYNEQFF
TGTGCCAGCCGGACTAGCGGGGGGGGGTACAATGAGCAGTTCTTC
>TRBJ2-3|.|few|TRBV7-2
CASSPRSYETDTQYF
TGTGCCAGCAGCCCACGGAGTTACGAAACAGATACGCAGTATTTT
>TRBJ2-1|.|few|TRBV9
CASTRRDFYNEQFF
TGTGCCAGCACCCGTAGGGACTTTTACAATGAGCAGTTCTTC
>TRBJ2-1|TRBD2|.|TRBV11-3
CASSLEWREGRNEQFF
TGTGCCAGCAGCTTAGAATGGCGGGAGGGCCGCAATGAGCAGTTCTTC
>TRBJ1-1|.|.|TRBV14
CASRPSGDTEAFF
TGTGCCAGCAGGCCTTCAGGGGACACTGAAGCTTTCTTT
>TRBJ2-4|.|.|TRBV4-1
CASSQTGLLAKNIQYF
TGCGCCAGCAGCCAAACTGGCCTGCTAGCCAAAAACATTCAGTACTTC
>TRBJ1-2|.|few|TRBV4-1
CASSQETVRVGYTF
TGCGCCAGCAGCCAAGAGACTGTAAGGGTTGGCTACACCTTC
>TRBJ2-7|.|.|TRBV12-3/TRBV12-4
CASTLLGNEQYF
TGTGCCAGCACTCTTCTGGGGAACGAGCAGTACTTC
>TRBJ2-7|.|.|TRBV5-5
CASSLGMGIYEQYF
TGTGCCAGCAGCCTGGGGATGGGGATCTACGAGCAGTACTTC
>TRBJ2-5|TRBD1|few|TRBV5-6
CASSQTGGGWETQYF
TGTGCCAGCAGCCAAACAGGGGGCGGTTGGGAGACCCAGTACTTC
>TRBJ2-5|.|.|TRBV19
CASSIQGHQETQYF
TGTGCCAGTAGTATACAGGGGCACCAAGAGACCCAGTACTTC
>TRBJ2-5|.|few|TRBV6-5
CATRLKETQYF
TGTGCCACCAGGCTGAAAGAGACCCAGTACTTC
>TRBJ2-1|TRBD2|few|TRBV7-2
CASSTPLLAREQFF
TGTGCCAGCAGCACCCCATTACTAGCGCGTGAGCAGTTCTTC
>TRBJ2-3|TRBD2|.|TRBV28
CASSNPLRDYSDTQYF
TGTGCCAGCAGCAATCCCCTGCGGGACTATTCAGATACGCAGTATTTT
>TRBJ2-3|.|.|TRBV18
CASSPGGVPTDTQYF
TGTGCCAGCTCACCAGGCGGGGTACCTACAGATACGCAGTATTTT
>TRBJ2-7|TRBD2|.|TRBV29-1
CSVTTSGYNEQYF
TGCAGCGTTACGACTAGCGGATACAATGAGCAGTACTTC